This TCR beta chain originates from a study of blood T cell repertoires in COVID-19. Study as a whole: Samples of COVID-19 (acute and convalescent) were obtained from the United States, Italy and Spain.

V shed 7 bases and J 5 bases; nucleotides not matched to a gene: 12. The CDR3 sequence is 15 residues long. Germline CDR1 SGHRS, CDR2 YFSETQ. Original handling: Amplification from reference gene primers served as the basis for estimated nucleated cell counts. TCRdb's table, derived via immunoSEQ multiplex PCR, lists solely in-frame clones and lacks some. D and trimming were read from the DNA, whereas the V and J calls and clone size are those reported in that table. Of around 230,000 clones listed, roughly 80% are singletons. The chain joins TRBV5-1 to TRBJ2-1; 7 bases line up with TRBD1. The clonotype comes from a woman aged 55 to 70 with active or convalescent COVID-19. The sample taken for sequencing was peripheral blood. CDR3 loop: CASARLGTENNEQFF. CDR3 nucleotides: TGCGCCAGCGCCCGATTGGGGACAGAGAACAATGAGCAGTTCTTC.